This is a list of T cell receptor beta chains from one sample in a study of early T cells in non-severe SARS-CoV-2 infection. One entry per CDR3 protein, called by TCRdb with MiXCR from the 5' RACE reads. The profile covers approximately 79,000 distinct CDR3 sequences, with about 13% appearing a single time and approximately 6% taken by the ten largest. The sample was whole blood. The source is an adult who was a healthcare worker with PCR-confirmed SARS-CoV-2 infection or an uninfected control (not recorded which). CDR3s include the opening cysteine and the closing phenylalanine or tryptophan. Fields, in order: J gene, V gene, clone size, D gene, CDR3 protein, CDR3 DNA. A D gene is named only where the DNA matches it firmly. Expanded clones are given a class, and other clones once, few, many or no size at all.

TRBJ1-4	TRBV5-1	few	NA	CASSLVSNEKLFF	TGCGCCAGCAGCTTGGTGTCTAATGAAAAACTGTTTTTT
TRBJ1-3	TRBV18	NA	NA	CASSPGWGNTIYF	TGTGCCAGCTCACCAGGATGGGGAAACACCATATATTTT
TRBJ2-1	TRBV6-4	NA	NA	CASSEGLRRNEQFF	TGTGCCAGCAGTGAAGGACTGAGAAGGAATGAGCAGTTCTTC
TRBJ1-2	TRBV15	many	TRBD1	CATSRIPGQGFNYGYTF	TGTGCCACCAGCCGGATCCCGGGACAGGGGTTTAACTATGGCTACACCTTC
TRBJ2-2	TRBV6-5	few	TRBD2	CASSSPRTSGAGELFF	TGTGCCAGCAGTTCCCCCAGGACTAGCGGGGCCGGGGAGCTGTTTTTT
TRBJ2-7	TRBV5-1	NA	NA	CASSLAGLPYEQYF	TGCGCCAGCAGCTTGGCCGGACTTCCCTACGAGCAGTACTTC
TRBJ2-7	TRBV14	NA	NA	CASSLSGTLTYEQYF	TGTGCCAGCAGCTTATCCGGGACGTTGACCTACGAGCAGTACTTC
TRBJ1-4	TRBV6-2/TRBV6-3	many	NA	CASSYLIPWTNGKLFF	TGTGCCAGCAGTTACCTGATCCCCTGGACAAACGGAAAACTGTTTTTT
TRBJ2-7	TRBV5-6	NA	TRBD1	CASSESIRGQGSSYEQYF	TGTGCCAGCAGCGAATCGATACGTGGACAGGGGTCCTCCTACGAGCAGTACTTC
TRBJ1-5	TRBV27	NA	TRBD1	CASSSGQGRVPQHF	TGTGCCAGCAGTTCCGGACAGGGCCGGGTTCCCCAGCATTTT
TRBJ2-4	TRBV7-2	many	NA	CASSSPRENIQYF	TGTGCCAGCAGCTCGCCGAGGGAAAACATTCAGTACTTC